A single sample gave rise to the 14 T cell receptor beta chains below, sequenced in a study of cytomegalovirus exposure and HLA in healthy donors. The PCR had 60 Vbeta and 13 Jbeta primers. The assay was immunoSEQ multiplex PCR, and TCRdb's table has in-frame clones only and misses some. The sample includes some 60,000 clones, roughly 80% of them seen just once. The specimen sequenced was PBMCs. The receptors here all came from a woman in her 40s in good health and CMV-seronegative.

V gene TRBV9 combines with J gene TRBJ2-1; 9 bases fit TRBD2. The V segment lost 0 bases and the J segment 9 bases; nucleotides outside the gene matches: 7. The CDR3 consists of 15 residues. The germline V gene encodes CDR1 SGDLS and CDR2 YYNGEE. The CDR3 DNA reads TGTGCCAGCAGCGTAGGGGCGGGAGGGCAGGGTGAGCAGTTCTTC. Translating it yields CASSVGAGGQGEQFF.

The chain links TRBV5-1 to TRBJ2-1, with 10 bases fitting TRBD2. Germline CDR1 reads SGHRS; CDR2 reads YFSETQ. Trimming at V came to 4 bases and at J to 10 bases, leaving 2 bases not matched to a gene. CDR3 length: 12 amino acids. Here the CDR3 DNA reads TGCGCCAGCAGCGGGGGACTAGCGGAGCAGTTCTTC. This encodes CASSGGLAEQFF.

The rearrangement links TRBV30 to TRBJ1-4; no definite D call. Germline V gene sequence: CDR1 GTSNPN, CDR2 SVGIG (reference sequence). Deletions cut 0 bases from V and 7 bases from J, with 6 bases between. This CDR3 has 12 amino acids. CDR3 coding DNA: TGTGCCTGGAGTGTACTGAGTGAAAAACTGTTTTTT. It codes for CAWSVLSEKLFF.

V gene TRBV27 combines with J gene TRBJ2-5; 12 bases fit TRBD1. Germline CDR1 and CDR2: MNHEY and SMNVEV (reference sequence). CDR3 length: 15 amino acids. Germline trimming cut 3 bases from V and 6 bases from J; bases unmatched to any gene: 5. Here the CDR3 reads CASSFGTGGRQTQYF. CDR3 bases: TGTGCCAGCAGTTTTGGGACAGGGGGCAGACAGACCCAGTACTTC.

The J gene is TRBJ2-1, the V gene TRBV29-1; 7 bases are shared with TRBD2. Losses at the gene ends were 2 bases for V and 2 bases for J; bases not matched to a gene: 9. CDR3 length: 16 amino acids. Looked up from germline, CDR1 is SQVTM and CDR2 is ANQGSEA. Written as DNA, the CDR3 is TGCAGCGTTGAAACTAGCGCCCCAGGTACCTACAATGAGCAGTTCTTC. Translating it yields CSVETSAPGTYNEQFF.

The V and J genes are TRBV6-6 and TRBJ2-1, with TRBD2 matching over 9 bases. This CDR3 is 16 amino acids long. V shed 8 bases, J shed 7 bases, and the junction held 15 bases outside the gene matches. Germline V lookup: CDR1 MNHNY, CDR2 SVGAGI (reference sequence). The CDR3 nucleotides are TGTGCCAGCGGGCTCAGACCGGGACTAGCCCAGAATGAGCAGTTCTTC. Protein: CASGLRPGLAQNEQFF.

V gene TRBV7-9 combines with J gene TRBJ1-1; tentatively, D is TRBD1 (5 bases). The CDR3 runs to 16 residues. V was cut by 2 bases and J by 0 bases, with 13 bases left in between. From germline, CDR1 is SEHNR and CDR2 FQNEAQ (reference sequence). CDR3 amino acids: CASSLRQPFMNTEAFF. The CDR3 bases are TGTGCCAGCAGCTTACGACAGCCCTTTATGAACACTGAAGCTTTCTTT.

The chain joins TRBV13 to TRBJ2-7; TRBD2 aligns across 8 bases. Looked up from germline, CDR1 is PRHDT and CDR2 is FYEKMQ (reference sequence). The J segment lost 5 bases and the V segment lost 3 bases, leaving 3 bases of the junction unmatched. The CDR3 has 13 residues. For the CDR3, the DNA is TGTGCCAGCAGCTTGGCGGGAGGCAACGAGCAGTACTTC. Residues: CASSLAGGNEQYF.

In its sample, this clone was seen once. The J gene is TRBJ2-5, the V gene TRBV25-1, with TRBD1 identical over 9 bases. The CDR3 is 14 residues long. Germline CDR1 reads MGHDK; CDR2 reads SYGVNS. Trimming cost V 7 bases and J 4 bases; bases outside gene matches: 7. The DNA for the CDR3 is TGTGCCAGCAAGGACAGGGGACGAAGAGAGACCCAGTACTTC. Its translation: CASKDRGRRETQYF. The full variable domain, its missing parts supplied by reference TRBV25-1 and TRBJ2-5, is EADIYQTPRYLVIGTGKKITLECSQTMGHDKMYWYQQDPGMELHLIHYSYGVNSTEKGDLSSESTVSRIRTEHFPLTLESARPSHTSQYLCASKDRGRRETQYFGPGTRLLVL.

Notes on this clone: Additional DNA sequences in this sample encode the identical CDR3. The rearrangement joins TRBV27 to TRBJ2-7; weak D call: TRBD2 (6 bases). This CDR3 region has 14 residues. CDR1 MNHEY and CDR2 SMNVEV come from the germline V gene (reference sequence). Trimming removed 6 bases at V and 0 bases at J, with 12 bases between. CDR3 bases: TGTGCCAGCAGCTTAGCGGAAAGCTCCTACGAGCAGTACTTC. Encoded protein: CASSLAESSYEQYF.

V usage is TRBV7-9 and J usage is TRBJ1-4, with 7 bases lining up with TRBD1. V was pared by 2 bases and J by 0 bases, with 6 bases of the junction left unmatched. Per germline, CDR1 SEHNR and CDR2 FQNEAQ (reference sequence). The CDR3 sequence is 17 residues long. CDR3 in amino acids: CASSLRDSAATNEKLFF. The CDR3 DNA follows: TGTGCCAGCAGCTTAAGGGACAGCGCCGCAACTAATGAAAAACTGTTTTTT.

The gene calls are TRBV7-6 and TRBJ1-6; 8 bases are a match to TRBD1. Germline CDR1 is SGHVS and CDR2 is FNYEAQ. This CDR3 has 16 amino acids. V shed 5 bases and J 8 bases; nucleotides not matched to a gene: 11. CDR3 loop: CASSPQGQGAHSPLHF. Written as DNA, the CDR3 is TGTGCCAGCAGCCCCCAAGGACAGGGTGCGCATTCACCCCTCCACTTT.

The chain employs TRBV5-6 and TRBJ2-7; the D gene is possibly TRBD2 (5 bases). Germline-derived CDR1 and CDR2 are SGHDT and YYEEEE. Between the trimmed V and J ends, which lost 1 base and 2 bases, there was a span of 10 bases. The CDR3 totals 14 residues. The CDR3 bases are TGTGCCAGCAGCTTGAATGTCGGGACCTACGAGCAGTACTTC. Translating gives CASSLNVGTYEQYF.

The chain carries TRBV19 and TRBJ2-1, with 8 bases aligning to TRBD2. The CDR3 loop spans 14 amino acids. The trim removed 1 base at V and 8 bases at J, leaving 4 bases unmatched. CDR1 and CDR2 from the germline V gene are LNHDA and SQIVND (reference sequence). The CDR3: CASSIVREGDEQFF. The CDR3 DNA sequence: TGTGCCAGTAGTATAGTACGGGAGGGCGATGAGCAGTTCTTC.